This T cell receptor (beta chain) was captured in a study of identical twins. With no exceptions, donors were healthy Caucasians. This clonotype was recorded many times. Its antigen remains unknown. V lost 4 bases and J 3 bases, leaving 9 bases between the germline ends. The length of the CDR3 is 13 residues. The germline V gene has CDR1 LNHDA and CDR2 SQIVND (reference sequence). Study results and caveats: Zero-insertion analyses were open to partial confounding by invariant MAIT and iNKT cells.

A single record per CDR3 protein comes from TCRdb applying MiXCR to the 5' RACE reads. The repertoire holds 550,000 to 700,000 distinct CDR3 sequences, with approximately 10% as singletons. This sample was also put to use in a study of yellow fever vaccine responses in identical twins. That work adds: Twins' vaccine T cell responses reportedly seemed partly convergent and partly personalized.

The sequence came from a woman younger than 35 in good health. The sample consisted of PBMCs. The J gene is TRBJ1-1, the V gene TRBV19, with D perhaps TRBD1 (5 bases). The CDR3 here is CASSTTGDTEAFF. The CDR3 DNA reads as TGTGCCAGTAGTACTACAGGTGACACTGAAGCTTTCTTT. The variable domain in full, with the rest retrieved from reference TRBV19 and TRBJ1-1, is DGGITQSPKYLFRKEGQNVTLSCEQNLNHDAMYWYRQDPGQGLRLIYYSQIVNDFQKGDIAEGYSVSREKKESFPLTVTSAQKNPTAFYLCASSTTGDTEAFFGQGTRLTVV.